The entry below gives a single T cell receptor (beta chain) sequence along with its context. The antigen remains unidentified. Germline V CDR1 and CDR2: SGHTA, FQGNSA. With 3 bases clipped from V and 3 bases from J, the junction kept 9 bases outside the gene matches. The CDR3 contains 17 residues. A second PCR of roughly 7 to 11 cycles used a sample-barcoded 5' primer and a J-beta primer mix. TCRdb re-called the 5' RACE reads with MiXCR, one entry per CDR3 protein. Of 650,000 to 900,000 distinct CDR3 sequences in the sample, 60% to 80% were seen once. The data were taken from a study of blood T cells in healthy people across ages. Across the whole study: Researchers report that template switching captured about one barcoded beta molecule per two T cells.

Broader study findings: PBMCs were not sorted, which prevented a conclusive comparison of naive versus antigen-experienced cells.

This TCR was sampled from a man aged 25-45 years in good health. What was sequenced was blood. The chain couples TRBV7-2 to TRBJ2-3; 10 nucleotides line up with TRBD2. The CDR3 DNA sequence: TGTGCCAGCAGCTTTGGGGCGCCGGGACTAGCGACAGATACGCAGTATTTT. Its protein is CASSFGAPGLATDTQYF.